The 5 T cell receptor beta chains reported below all come from one sample, sequenced in a study of PD-L1 blockade in urothelial cancer. Time point defined: pretreatment peripheral blood. TCRdb's table, derived via immunoSEQ multiplex PCR, lists solely in-frame clones and lacks some. This sample has about 87,000 clones; over 80% occur once, and the top ten carry 2% to 2.5%. Sequencing was performed on PBMCs, taken around atezolizumab (anti-PD-L1) treatment. These receptor sequences come from a man in his 60s with urothelial cancer.

This clone came up once. The rearrangement joins TRBV5-4 to TRBJ1-1; D possibly corresponds to TRBD1 (5 bases). The length of the CDR3 is 13 residues. CDR1 and CDR2 from the germline V gene are SGHNT and YYREEE (reference sequence). V was trimmed by 0 bases and J by 6 bases, leaving 9 bases between them. This CDR3 is CASSLVGLPEAFF. The DNA for the CDR3 is TGTGCCAGCAGCTTGGTGGGGCTGCCTGAAGCTTTCTTT.

J is TRBJ2-7 and V is TRBV6-1; D gene uncertain. Germline CDR1 reads MNHNS; CDR2 reads SASEGT. This CDR3 is built from 13 residues. The ends were cut back, 4 bases at V and 0 bases at J, with 7 bases in the middle. CDR3 residues: CASSGSSSYEQYF. The CDR3 nucleotides read TGTGCCAGCAGTGGATCCAGCTCCTACGAGCAGTACTTC.

The CDR3 nucleotides are TGTGCCTGGAACCCGGGACAGGGGGCTAACTATGGCTACACCTTC. Residues: CAWNPGQGANYGYTF. The chain links TRBV30 to TRBJ1-2, with TRBD1 matching 11 bases. J lost 0 bases, V lost 4 bases, and 4 bases had no gene match. The CDR3 covers 15 residues. CDR1 and CDR2 (germline): GTSNPN, SVGIG (reference sequence).

This chain connects TRBV6-5 to TRBJ1-6; possibly TRBD1 for D (6 bases). The CDR3 is made up of 13 amino acids. Trimming took off 9 bases at V and 11 bases at J, with 17 bases between the two ends. The germline gives CDR1 MNHEY, CDR2 SVGAGI. The CDR3 spells CARPGAGHPPLHF. CDR3 DNA sequence: TGTGCCAGACCAGGGGCGGGTCATCCACCCCTCCACTTT.

This chain joins TRBV7-2 and TRBJ2-7; D gene uncertain. The germline CDR1 and CDR2 sequences are SGHTA and FQGNSA. This CDR3 region has 14 residues. V was clipped by 7 bases and J by 2 bases, with 15 bases between them. The CDR3 loop is CASTLRHDTYEQYF. For the CDR3, the DNA is TGTGCCAGCACCCTACGACACGACACCTACGAGCAGTACTTC.